This T cell receptor beta chain was documented in a study of CD8 T cells in Susac syndrome. The V gene end was trimmed by 2 bases and the J gene end by 0 bases; junction bases not matched to a gene: 10. CDR3 length equals 18 residues. CDR1 and CDR2 from the germline V gene are MGHRA and YSYEKL. Random hexamers were used to reverse transcribe the RNA input (about 0.5 to 1 ug). Using its own MiXCR run on the immunoSEQ multiplex PCR reads, TCRdb lists one record per CDR3 protein. The sample includes about 400,000 distinct CDR3 sequences, approximately 89% of them seen just once. The CD8+ and CD4+ T cells were isolated magnetically using a negative isolation approach, whereas the TEMRA cells were enriched by FACS.

Specimen: CD8+ T cells from PBMCs. This clonotype was obtained from a human donor with multiple sclerosis. This chain links TRBV4-1 with TRBJ2-7, with TRBD1 matching 10 bases. For the CDR3, the DNA is TGCGCCAGCAGCCAACTCCCGCAGGGGGACAGGGGCTCCTACGAGCAGTACTTC. This codes for CASSQLPQGDRGSYEQYF.